A selection of T cell receptor beta chains follows, all from one sample in a study of T cells in Graves' hyperthyroidism and ophthalmopathy. From the multiplex PCR reads, TCRdb called clonotypes with MiXCR, one entry per CDR3 protein. The sample lists a few hundred thousand distinct CDR3 sequences, less than 20% occurring once. The material sequenced was blood. Receptors were obtained from a woman under 30 with Graves' hyperthyroidism. The CDR3 runs from the conserved cysteine through the conserved F or W. Each record gives: V gene, clone size, D gene, J gene, CDR3 protein, CDR3 DNA. D genes are given only for firm matches. Clone size is shown for a subset of rows, as once, few, many or a class of expanded clone.

V gene: TRBV11-2
clone size: many
D gene: .
J gene: TRBJ2-3
CDR3 protein: CASSQTPSRYLRSTDTQYF
CDR3 DNA: TGTGCCAGCAGCCAGACCCCCTCACGCTACCTCCGTAGCACAGATACGCAGTATTTT

V gene: TRBV27
clone size: .
D gene: .
J gene: TRBJ1-5
CDR3 protein: CASSTILNQPQHF
CDR3 DNA: TGTGCCAGCAGCACCATCTTAAATCAGCCCCAGCATTTT

V gene: TRBV25-1
clone size: many
D gene: .
J gene: TRBJ1-1
CDR3 protein: CASSGGREFHTEAFF
CDR3 DNA: TGTGCCAGCAGTGGCGGAAGGGAATTCCACACTGAAGCTTTCTTT

V gene: TRBV12-3/TRBV12-4
clone size: .
D gene: TRBD2
J gene: TRBJ2-7
CDR3 protein: CASSLVLSRSETGTSYEQYF
CDR3 DNA: TGTGCCAGCAGTTTAGTCCTAAGTCGGTCAGAGACCGGGACTAGCTACGAGCAGTACTTC

V gene: TRBV6-1
clone size: many
D gene: TRBD1
J gene: TRBJ2-4
CDR3 protein: CASSQQGLIAKNIQYF
CDR3 DNA: TGTGCCAGCAGTCAACAGGGGCTGATAGCCAAAAACATTCAGTACTTC

V gene: TRBV7-9
clone size: few
D gene: .
J gene: TRBJ2-7
CDR3 protein: CASSSPLLGRTSSYEQYF
CDR3 DNA: TGTGCCAGCAGCTCCCCCCTGCTGGGCAGGACGAGCTCCTACGAGCAGTACTTC

V gene: TRBV6-2/TRBV6-3
clone size: many
D gene: TRBD1
J gene: TRBJ2-7
CDR3 protein: CASADRGRSYEQYF
CDR3 DNA: TGTGCCAGCGCCGACAGGGGGAGATCCTACGAGCAGTACTTC

V gene: TRBV3-1
clone size: few
D gene: .
J gene: TRBJ2-7
CDR3 protein: CASSPYPGGEGYEQYF
CDR3 DNA: TGTGCCAGCAGCCCATATCCAGGGGGGGAGGGCTACGAGCAGTACTTC

V gene: TRBV24-1
clone size: .
D gene: TRBD2
J gene: TRBJ2-1
CDR3 protein: CATSEGLAGSSYNEQFF
CDR3 DNA: TGTGCCACCAGTGAAGGACTAGCGGGGAGCTCCTACAATGAGCAGTTCTTC

V gene: TRBV4-1
clone size: few
D gene: .
J gene: TRBJ2-2
CDR3 protein: CASMGGVSTGELFF
CDR3 DNA: TGCGCCAGCATGGGCGGGGTCAGCACCGGGGAGCTGTTTTTT

V gene: TRBV7-9
clone size: few
D gene: .
J gene: TRBJ2-2
CDR3 protein: CASSLPLGGTGELFF
CDR3 DNA: TGTGCCAGCAGTTTACCTCTGGGGGGCACCGGGGAGCTGTTTTTT

V gene: TRBV5-1
clone size: many
D gene: TRBD2
J gene: TRBJ2-3
CDR3 protein: CASSSLAGPTDTQYF
CDR3 DNA: TGCGCCAGCAGCTCACTAGCGGGGCCCACAGATACGCAGTATTTT

V gene: TRBV3-1
clone size: many
D gene: .
J gene: TRBJ2-7
CDR3 protein: CASRPDGPTYEQYF
CDR3 DNA: TGTGCCAGCAGGCCGGACGGCCCAACCTACGAGCAGTACTTC

V gene: TRBV2
clone size: many
D gene: .
J gene: TRBJ1-1
CDR3 protein: CASSADGNLGEAFF
CDR3 DNA: TGTGCCAGCAGTGCGGACGGCAACCTCGGTGAAGCTTTCTTT

V gene: TRBV7-2
clone size: few
D gene: .
J gene: TRBJ1-2
CDR3 protein: CASSSRTVNGYTF
CDR3 DNA: TGTGCCAGCAGCTCCCGGACAGTTAATGGCTACACCTTC

V gene: TRBV9
clone size: .
D gene: .
J gene: TRBJ2-3
CDR3 protein: CASRSLSTDTQYF
CDR3 DNA: TGTGCCAGCAGGAGCCTTTCCACAGATACGCAGTATTTT

V gene: TRBV20-1
clone size: many
D gene: .
J gene: TRBJ1-1
CDR3 protein: CSARAPVGDTEAFF
CDR3 DNA: TGCAGTGCTAGGGCCCCCGTGGGTGACACTGAAGCTTTCTTT

V gene: TRBV5-6
clone size: .
D gene: .
J gene: TRBJ1-5
CDR3 protein: CASSLGPGSNQPQHF
CDR3 DNA: TGTGCCAGCAGCTTGGGTCCGGGAAGCAATCAGCCCCAGCATTTT

V gene: TRBV19
clone size: .
D gene: .
J gene: TRBJ2-1
CDR3 protein: CASRSGYNEQFF
CDR3 DNA: TGTGCCAGTCGCAGCGGTTACAATGAGCAGTTCTTC

V gene: TRBV2
clone size: many
D gene: .
J gene: TRBJ1-5
CDR3 protein: CASRDPTGGGGNQPQHF
CDR3 DNA: TGTGCCAGCAGGGACCCGACAGGCGGCGGTGGCAATCAGCCCCAGCATTTT

V gene: TRBV20-1
clone size: few
D gene: TRBD1
J gene: TRBJ1-5
CDR3 protein: CSARAPPGRRQGGSQPQHF
CDR3 DNA: TGCAGTGCTAGAGCCCCTCCCGGCCGCCGACAGGGGGGGAGTCAGCCCCAGCATTTT

V gene: TRBV6-6
clone size: many
D gene: .
J gene: TRBJ1-5
CDR3 protein: CASSYGGVSNQPQHF
CDR3 DNA: TGTGCCAGCAGTTACGGGGGGGTTAGCAATCAGCCCCAGCATTTT